Shown below are 15 T cell receptor beta chains from a single sample sequenced in a study of regulatory T cells in long-lasting Graves disease. Building the TCR beta libraries relied on iRepertoire HTBI primers, and CDR3 regions underwent Arm-PCR. MiXCR, applied by TCRdb to the multiplex PCR reads, yields one record per CDR3 protein. The table has 440,000 or so distinct CDR3 sequences, roughly 15% seen once. Time point defined: newly diagnosed GD, antithyroid drugs for less than 3 months. After RNA was extracted from PBMCs, the TCR library was made from it. The data were also submitted as part of a second study, on T cells in Graves' hyperthyroidism and ophthalmopathy.

The specimen was peripheral blood mononuclear cells (PBMCs), collected at new diagnosis, from a patient treated with antithyroid drugs. The receptors come from a woman in her 30s with Graves disease.

The chain is built from TRBV9 and TRBJ2-7; D call uncertain. This CDR3 region has 14 residues. V lost 4 bases and J 2 bases, leaving 13 bases between the germline ends. Germline V gene sequence: CDR1 SGDLS, CDR2 YYNGEE. CDR3 sequence (DNA): TGTGCCAGCAGCCCCCAGGTCGTCACCTACGAGCAGTACTTC. It yields the protein CASSPQVVTYEQYF. Full variable domain (outside the CDR3, taken from reference TRBV9 and TRBJ2-7): DSGVTQTPKHLITATGQRVTLRCSPRSGDLSVYWYQQSLDQGLQFLIQYYNGEERAKGNILERFSAQQFPDLHSELNLSSLELGDSALYFCASSPQVVTYEQYFGPGTRLTVT.

This clonotype was detected ten times or more. The chain has TRBV6-2 or TRBV6-3 and TRBJ1-2; D gene uncertain. This CDR3 region has 10 residues. Looked up from germline, CDR1 is MNHEY and CDR2 is SVGEGT. V lost 6 bases, J lost 5 bases, and 4 bases lay in between. DNA of the CDR3: TGTGCCAGCAGAGATTATGGCTACACCTTC. Its translation: CASRDYGYTF.

This clonotype was counted ten times or more. DNA for the CDR3: TGTGCCAGCAGACTGGTACTCAACACCGGGGAGCTGTTTTTT. Translation: CASRLVLNTGELFF. This sequence joins TRBV12-3 or TRBV12-4 and TRBJ2-2; unclear D gene. V was trimmed by 6 bases and J by 2 bases, leaving 10 bases between them. The CDR3 runs 14 residues.

This clonotype was picked up a small number of times. This chain links TRBV2 with TRBJ2-5, with D perhaps TRBD1 (5 bases). V dropped 6 bases and J dropped 4 bases, with 12 bases sitting between them. The CDR3 loop spans 13 amino acids. CDR1 and CDR2 (germline): SNHLY, FYNNEI. The CDR3 is CASSLGQAETQYF. The DNA for the CDR3 is TGTGCCAGCAGCTTGGGGCAGGCAGAGACCCAGTACTTC.

This clonotype was detected many times. V is TRBV20-1 and J is TRBJ2-3, with D possibly TRBD1 on 5 matching bases. The CDR3 is 14 residues long. Trimming stripped 5 bases from V and 0 bases from J, with 12 bases between. The V gene's germline CDR1 is DFQATT and CDR2 SNEGSKA (reference sequence). CDR3 sequence: CSAPDSPSTDTQYF. The CDR3 nucleotides read TGCAGTGCTCCCGACAGTCCTAGCACAGATACGCAGTATTTT.

J is TRBJ2-1 and V is TRBV6-5; 7 positions match TRBD2. The CDR3 is 15 amino acids. V lost 4 bases, J lost 3 bases, and 6 bases stayed unmatched. Germline V CDR1 and CDR2: MNHEY, SVGAGI. CDR3 sequence (DNA): TGTGCCAGCAGTTCGCCCGGGGGGAGCTACAATGAGCAGTTCTTC. Amino acids: CASSSPGGSYNEQFF.

This clonotype has ten or more counts. V is TRBV27 and J is TRBJ2-3, with TRBD2 matching over 9 bases. The germline CDR1 and CDR2 sequences are MNHEY and SMNVEV (reference sequence). The CDR3 sequence is 15 residues long. V lost 7 bases to trimming and J lost 4 bases; unmatched junction nucleotides: 9. In DNA form, the CDR3 reads TGTGCCAGCAAGGAGCGGGAGGTTAACGCAGATACGCAGTATTTT. This gives the protein CASKEREVNADTQYF.

This clonotype was observed at least ten times. The chain carries TRBV7-9 and TRBJ2-1; a possible D gene is TRBD2 (5 bases). Germline V gene data show CDR1 as SEHNR and CDR2 as FQNEAQ (reference sequence). The CDR3 covers 12 residues. V shed 5 bases and J shed 9 bases, with 11 bases lying between them. The CDR3 sequence is CASSTLVPEQFF. The CDR3, as DNA: TGTGCCAGCAGCACACTAGTACCTGAGCAGTTCTTC.

To note about this clonotype: This CDR3 is missing its conserved last phenylalanine or tryptophan, likely due to a read error. CDR3: CAWGQGIGGYTL. The DNA of the CDR3 is TGTGCCTGGGGACAGGGGATTGGCGGCTACACCCTC. The J gene is TRBJ1-2, the V gene TRBV30; TRBD1 matches 9 bases. The CDR3 spans 12 residues. Germline lookup yields CDR1 GTSNPN and CDR2 SVGIG (reference sequence). Unmatched junction bases numbered 6, after V lost 5 bases and J lost 8 bases.

This clonotype was recorded at least ten times. The J gene is TRBJ1-1, the V gene TRBV10-3; D gene uncertain. V was pared by 0 bases and J by 5 bases, with 10 bases between. CDR1 and CDR2 from the germline V gene are ENHRY and SYGVKD. The CDR3 spans 14 residues. The CDR3 protein is CAISESAEGTEAFF. The CDR3 DNA is TGTGCCATCAGTGAGTCTGCAGAGGGAACTGAAGCTTTCTTT.

This clonotype was detected many times. CDR3 residues: CSASSVNNQPQHF. The CDR3 DNA follows: TGCAGTGCTAGTAGTGTTAACAATCAGCCCCAGCATTTT. The V call is TRBV20-1, the J call TRBJ1-5; unclear D gene. CDR1 and CDR2 (germline): DFQATT, SNEGSKA (reference sequence). Trimming pared 3 bases from V and 3 bases from J, leaving 9 bases between. CDR3 length equals 13 residues.

The sample holds a few counts of this clonotype. The chain has TRBV19 and TRBJ2-1, with 16 bases that match TRBD2. V lost 4 bases, J lost 5 bases, and 8 bases stayed unmatched. The CDR3 runs 18 residues. Looked up from germline, CDR1 is LNHDA and CDR2 is SQIVND (reference sequence). CDR3 protein: CASSTQGLAGGFHNEQFF. Here the CDR3 DNA reads TGTGCCAGTAGTACCCAGGGACTAGCGGGAGGGTTCCACAATGAGCAGTTCTTC.

This clonotype was found many times. V usage is TRBV2 and J usage is TRBJ2-3; a weak D match, TRBD1 (5 bases). Trimming stripped 3 bases from V and 4 bases from J, with 8 bases between. From germline, CDR1 is SNHLY and CDR2 FYNNEI. This CDR3 is built from 13 residues. This CDR3 is CASSETAPDTQYF. The CDR3 bases are TGTGCCAGCAGTGAGACAGCCCCAGATACGCAGTATTTT. Filled out from reference TRBV2 and TRBJ2-3, the complete variable domain reads EPEVTQTPSHQVTQMGQEVILRCVPISNHLYFYWYRQILGQKVEFLVSFYNNEISEKSEIFDDQFSVERPDGSNFTLKIRSTKLEDSAMYFCASSETAPDTQYFGPGTRLTVL.

The V gene is TRBV5-4, the J gene TRBJ1-2, with D unclear. With 2 bases removed from V and 3 bases from J, the gap between germline ends came to 14 bases. The CDR3 is 15 amino acids. Germline CDR1 reads SGHNT; CDR2 reads YYREEE (reference sequence). The CDR3 nucleotides read TGTGCCAGCAGCTTTAAAGGCGACGGGGACTATGGCTACACCTTC. It codes for CASSFKGDGDYGYTF. Complete variable domain (other parts from reference TRBV5-4 and TRBJ1-2): ETGVTQSPTHLIKTRGQQVTLRCSSQSGHNTVSWYQQALGQGPQFIFQYYREEENGRGNFPPRFSGLQFPNYSSELNVNALELDDSALYLCASSFKGDGDYGYTFGSGTRLTVV.

This clonotype has only a few counts. The CDR3 loop reads CASSLLAGGIDGYTF. The CDR3 DNA sequence: TGTGCCAGCAGTTTATTGGCGGGAGGGATCGATGGCTACACCTTC. V and J are TRBV28 and TRBJ1-2, with D unresolved. The germline V and J ends were trimmed by 1 base and 6 bases, with 15 bases remaining between them. The CDR3 has 15 residues. The germline V gene encodes CDR1 MDHEN and CDR2 SYDVKM.